This T cell receptor (beta chain) came from a study of beta chain features in type 1 diabetes. Study findings and constraints: Within each of all four CD4+ subsets, Type 1 diabetes patients had TCRB CDR3s that were moderately but significantly shorter. Short templates might get an advantage during PCR, and this would be equal in patients and controls. Resolution of whether HLA type affects TCRB rearrangement was not achieved here.

A single heparinised draw of roughly 120 mL on average was taken per donor. Central memory, naive, regulatory and stem cell-like memory CD4+ cells were sorted by CD45RO/CCR7/CD25/CD127/CD95/CD27. For this clone: What it binds is not known.

Sequenced material consisted of expressed TCRB transcripts (all of the isolated RNA was reverse transcribed). The data were produced by immunoSEQ multiplex PCR, yet TCRdb's version contains in-frame clones alone and is incomplete. The table lists 640,000 or so clones, over 13% of them singletons. Sequencing was carried out using naive CD4+ T cells from blood. This sequence was found in a man aged 18 to 35 with type 1 diabetes.

CDR3: CASSPSPPGAETQYF. For the CDR3, the DNA is TGTGCCAGCTCACCAAGCCCCCCTGGCGCAGAGACCCAGTACTTC. The chain joins TRBV18 to TRBJ2-5; no reliable D call. V was shortened by 2 bases and J by 4 bases, with 14 bases between the two germline ends. CDR1 KGHSH and CDR2 LQKENI come from the germline V gene. The CDR3 spans 15 residues.